This T cell receptor beta chain was observed in a study of cytomegalovirus exposure and HLA in healthy donors. For the study at large: The same platform as the roughly 700 first-cohort repertoires was used for the 95 to 150 validation repertoires, a later analysis reported. Overall study results and limits: Most TCR sequences proved rare, with some public TCRs found in many donors. Listed as cytomegalovirus-associated were over 150 TCR beta chains. Through in vitro validation, a few CMV-associated chains were shown to be specific for CMV antigens.

With respect to this clone: Antigen specificity is unknown.

Method: immunoSEQ multiplex PCR; TCRdb's copy keeps in-frame clones and lacks some. The sample gives about 68,000 clones, around 95% of which show up once; about 2.4% is in the top ten. The CDR3 is made up of 17 amino acids. CDR1 is MGHRA, CDR2 YSYEKL, per germline. Unmatched junction bases numbered 0, after V lost 1 base and J lost 0 bases. This chain links TRBV4-1 with TRBJ2-1; 13 bases match TRBD2. Specimen: PBMCs. The clonotype comes from a man between 18 and 35 years old in good health and CMV-seronegative. The CDR3 loop is CASSQGLAGGSYNEQFF. The CDR3 bases are TGCGCCAGCAGCCAAGGACTAGCGGGAGGCTCCTACAATGAGCAGTTCTTC.